This T cell receptor beta chain is from a study of identical twins. General study findings and limits: Beta out-of-frame sequences showed weaker excess sharing between twins. Memory repertoires lacked the insertion deficit that abundant cord blood beta clonotypes showed.

The germline CDR1 and CDR2 sequences are LGHDT and YNNKEL (reference sequence). V was pared by 0 bases and J by 2 bases, with 11 bases of the junction left unmatched. CDR3 length equals 18 residues. Worth noting for this clonotype: What it binds is unknown.

TCRdb ran MiXCR on the 5' RACE reads and lists one entry per CDR3 protein. The sample holds about 300,000 distinct CDR3 sequences, approximately 13% seen once. This same sample was also part of a study on yellow fever vaccine responses in identical twins. That work adds: Twins reportedly showed a vaccine T cell response that seemed partly convergent and partly personalized.

This clonotype was obtained from a woman between 18 and 29 years old in good health. This chain uses TRBV3-1 with TRBJ2-3; TRBD2 agrees at 7 bases. Material for sequencing was CD8+ T cells sorted from blood. CDR3 nucleotide sequence: TGTGCCAGCAGCCAAGAAGGGATAGCGGGTTTAAACACAGATACGCAGTATTTT. This encodes CASSQEGIAGLNTDTQYF.